A selection of T cell receptor beta chains follows, all from one sample in a study of blood T cell repertoires in COVID-19. Data came from immunoSEQ multiplex PCR; TCRdb stores just in-frame clones and leaves some out. The repertoire holds 310,000 or so clones, with roughly 85% as singletons. Sequencing was performed on PBMCs or T cells enriched from blood (not recorded which). Receptors originate from a woman under 40 who had recovered from COVID-19. The CDR3 runs from the conserved cysteine through the conserved F or W. Fields, in order: CDR3 length, J gene, V gene, CDR3 protein.

15,TRBJ2-3,TRBV9,CASSAPGLGTDTQYF
15,TRBJ2-1,TRBV7-2,CASSLATALFNEQFF
14,TRBJ1-3,TRBV5-8,CASSQGQAGNTIYF
13,TRBJ1-1,TRBV4-3,CASSQDRVSGAFF
15,TRBJ1-2,TRBV27,CASSPTGDGSGGYTF
14,TRBJ2-3,TRBV19,CASSDRASTDTQYF
14,TRBJ1-2,TRBV5-4,CASSSGQGIYGYTF
16,TRBJ1-3,TRBV27,CASSSRAGALGNTIYF
14,TRBJ1-2,TRBV4-1,CASSQVGGRAGYTF
15,TRBJ1-2,TRBV23-1,CASSPPGQVPYGYTF
15,TRBJ1-2,TRBV19,CASTIDRGANYGYTF
14,TRBJ2-7,TRBV4-2,CASSPDGRAYEQYF
16,TRBJ1-1,TRBV4-3,CASSQGTGLMNTEAFF
15,TRBJ1-2,TRBV15,CATSRDPGTGNGYTF
16,TRBJ2-6,TRBV7-9,CASSLPGQAGANVLTF
14,TRBJ1-1,TRBV11-2,CASSLFRAGTEAFF
14,TRBJ2-3,TRBV30,CAWSDGQGADTQYF
15,TRBJ2-7,TRBV7-2,CASSLDRARTYEQYF
15,TRBJ1-6,TRBV28,CASSFSGAGNSPLHF
14,TRBJ2-2,TRBV12-5,CASGSTGMHRELFF
15,TRBJ1-2,TRBV5-1,CASSLSGGADYGYTF
15,TRBJ2-7,TRBV6-5,CASRRGQGESYEQYF
13,TRBJ1-1,TRBV5-1,CASSVDRIAEAFF
13,TRBJ1-1,TRBV19,CASNRGGNAEAFF
14,TRBJ1-1,TRBV7-2,CASSLVGSNTEAFF
14,TRBJ1-1,TRBV10-3,CAIRRGGVTAEAFF
11,TRBJ1-1,TRBV29-1,CSVSQGTEAFF
15,TRBJ1-1,TRBV4-1,CASSQGPGVNTEAFF
14,TRBJ2-1,TRBV2,CASSPGLAGGEQFF
14,TRBJ1-1,TRBV10-2,CASRDRAMSTEAFF
13,TRBJ1-1,TRBV27,CASSPGVGNEAFF
15,TRBJ2-7,TRBV5-1,CASSQTTGGSYEQYF
17,TRBJ2-2,TRBV2,CASSKQILAGLTGELFF
13,TRBJ2-7,TRBV5-1,CASSLGGSREQYF
14,TRBJ1-1,TRBV6-2/TRBV6-3,CASSRGHSNTEAFF
15,TRBJ2-7,TRBV6-2/TRBV6-3,CASSTSGGFSYEQYF
15,TRBJ2-3,TRBV19,CASQVAGVHTDTQYF
15,TRBJ1-4,TRBV7-7,CASSLGSSTNEKLFF
13,TRBJ2-7,TRBV20-1,CSASRLAGSEQYF
13,TRBJ1-2,TRBV12-3/TRBV12-4,CASSQGQTYGYTF
13,TRBJ2-1,TRBV6-5,CASISGGFNEQFF
11,TRBJ1-2,TRBV6-5,CASTPADGYTF
15,TRBJ1-4,TRBV5-6,CASSLGTGGYEKLFF